This T cell receptor (beta chain) was retrieved from a study of blood T cell repertoires in COVID-19. For the study at large: Sample material is recorded as cDNA or gDNA derived from T cells, B-cell-depleted T cells, or PBMCs.

Profiled with immunoSEQ multiplex PCR; TCRdb holds only in-frame clones, not every one. Among 260,000 or so clones listed, around four fifths were seen once. Germline assignment: CDR1 MNHNS and CDR2 SASEGT. The CDR3 totals 16 residues. V lost 1 base and J 5 bases, leaving 15 bases between the germline ends. The rearrangement joins TRBV6-1 to TRBJ2-1, with TRBD2 as a possible D gene (6 bases). The clonotype originates from a man older than 75 with acute or convalescent COVID-19. Material for sequencing was peripheral blood. CDR3 amino acids: CASSEGQFRGNNEQFF. The CDR3 nucleotides are TGTGCCAGCAGTGAAGGACAGTTTCGGGGGAACAATGAGCAGTTCTTC.